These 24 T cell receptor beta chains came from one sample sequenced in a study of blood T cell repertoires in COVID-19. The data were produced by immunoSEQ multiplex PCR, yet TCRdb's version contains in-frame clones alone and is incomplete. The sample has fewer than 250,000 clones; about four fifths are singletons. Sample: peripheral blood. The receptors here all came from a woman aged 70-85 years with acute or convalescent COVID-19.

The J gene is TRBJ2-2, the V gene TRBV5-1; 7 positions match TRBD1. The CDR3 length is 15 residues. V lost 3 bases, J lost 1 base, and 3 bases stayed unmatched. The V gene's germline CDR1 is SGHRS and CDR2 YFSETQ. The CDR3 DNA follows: TGCGCCAGCAGCTCGCGGACAGGGAACACCGGGGAGCTGTTTTTT. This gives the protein CASSSRTGNTGELFF.

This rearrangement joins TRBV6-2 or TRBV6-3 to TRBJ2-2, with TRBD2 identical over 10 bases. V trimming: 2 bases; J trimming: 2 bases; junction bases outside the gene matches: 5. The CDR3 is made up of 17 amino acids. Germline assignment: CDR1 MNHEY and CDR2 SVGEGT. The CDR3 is CASSYPSGGLNTGELFF. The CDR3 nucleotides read TGTGCCAGCAGTTACCCTAGCGGGGGTTTAAACACCGGGGAGCTGTTTTTT.

The chain's CDR3 is CASRVTAQFFF. In DNA, the CDR3 is TGTGCCAGCAGAGTAACAGCTCAGTTTTTCTTT. The chain uses TRBV6-5 and TRBJ1-1, with D hard to call. This CDR3 spans 11 amino acids. V lost 6 bases and J 13 bases, leaving 15 bases between the germline ends. Germline V gene sequence: CDR1 MNHEY, CDR2 SVGAGI.

The CDR3 coding sequence is TGCGCCAGCAGCTTACAACAGCTGAACACTGAAGCTTTCTTT. The encoded protein is CASSLQQLNTEAFF. V is TRBV5-1 and J is TRBJ1-1; the D is unclear. This CDR3 comprises 14 residues. Germline CDR1 SGHRS, CDR2 YFSETQ. V was trimmed by 2 bases and J by 0 bases, leaving 8 bases between them.

CDR3 nucleotide sequence: TGTGCCATCAGTGGGGGGACAGGGGGCCTCGACACTGAAGCTTTCTTT. Its protein is CAISGGTGGLDTEAFF. The chain has TRBV10-3 and TRBJ1-1; TRBD1 matches at 12 bases. Germline V gene data show CDR1 as ENHRY and CDR2 as SYGVKD. CDR3 length: 16 amino acids. The V gene end was trimmed by 4 bases and the J gene end by 3 bases; junction bases not matched to a gene: 6.

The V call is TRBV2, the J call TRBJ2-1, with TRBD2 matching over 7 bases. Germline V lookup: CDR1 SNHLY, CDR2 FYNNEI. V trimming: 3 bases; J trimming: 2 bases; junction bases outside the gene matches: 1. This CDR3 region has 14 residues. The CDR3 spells CASSDSGAYNEQFF. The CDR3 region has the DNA TGTGCCAGCAGTGACAGCGGGGCCTACAATGAGCAGTTCTTC.

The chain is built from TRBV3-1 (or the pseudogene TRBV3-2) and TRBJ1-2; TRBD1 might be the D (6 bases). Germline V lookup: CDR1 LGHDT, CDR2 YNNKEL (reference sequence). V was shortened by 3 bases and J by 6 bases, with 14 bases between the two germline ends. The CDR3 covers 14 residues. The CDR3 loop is CASSHPRGGDGYTF. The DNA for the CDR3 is TGTGCCAGCAGCCACCCCAGAGGGGGGGATGGCTACACCTTC.

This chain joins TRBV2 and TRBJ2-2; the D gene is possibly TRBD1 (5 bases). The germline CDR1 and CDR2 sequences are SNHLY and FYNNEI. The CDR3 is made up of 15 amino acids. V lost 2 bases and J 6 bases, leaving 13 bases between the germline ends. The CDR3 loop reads CASSEQGFYAGELFF. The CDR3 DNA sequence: TGTGCCAGCAGTGAACAGGGTTTCTACGCCGGGGAGCTGTTTTTT.

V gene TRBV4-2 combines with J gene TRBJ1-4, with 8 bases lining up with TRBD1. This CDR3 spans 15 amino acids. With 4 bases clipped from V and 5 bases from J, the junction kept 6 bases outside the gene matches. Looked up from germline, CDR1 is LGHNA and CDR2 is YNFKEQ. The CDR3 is CASSPLTGENEKLFF. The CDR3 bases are TGTGCCAGCAGCCCCTTGACAGGGGAGAATGAAAAACTGTTTTTT.

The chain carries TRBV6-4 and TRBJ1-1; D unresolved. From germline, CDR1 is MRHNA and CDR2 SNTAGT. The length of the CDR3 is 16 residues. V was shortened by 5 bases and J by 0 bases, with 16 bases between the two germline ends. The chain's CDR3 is CASSREVESLNTEAFF. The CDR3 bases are TGTGCCAGCAGTCGTGAGGTCGAGTCACTGAACACTGAAGCTTTCTTT.

The CDR3 DNA reads TGTGCCATCAGTGTCCCCTTGGGAGGGGCCAACTATGGCTACACCTTC. It encodes CAISVPLGGANYGYTF. The chain carries TRBV10-3 and TRBJ1-2; perhaps TRBD1 as D (5 bases). Germline V CDR1 and CDR2: ENHRY, SYGVKD. Deletions cut 4 bases from V and 2 bases from J, with 17 bases between. The length of the CDR3 is 16 residues.

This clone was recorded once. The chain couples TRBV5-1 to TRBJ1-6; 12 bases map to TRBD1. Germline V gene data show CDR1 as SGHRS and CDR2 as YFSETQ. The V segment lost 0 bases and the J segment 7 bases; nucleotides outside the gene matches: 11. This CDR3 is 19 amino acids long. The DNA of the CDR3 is TGCGCCAGCAGCTTGGATGGGACAGGGGGCTGGCATGGAAATTCACCCCTCCACTTT. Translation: CASSLDGTGGWHGNSPLHF.

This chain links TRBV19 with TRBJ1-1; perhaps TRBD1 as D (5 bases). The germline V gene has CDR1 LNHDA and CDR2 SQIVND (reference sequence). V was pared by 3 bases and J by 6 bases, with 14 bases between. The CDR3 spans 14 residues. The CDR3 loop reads CASSIRQGGAEAFF. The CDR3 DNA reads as TGTGCCAGTAGTATTAGGCAGGGTGGCGCTGAAGCTTTCTTT.

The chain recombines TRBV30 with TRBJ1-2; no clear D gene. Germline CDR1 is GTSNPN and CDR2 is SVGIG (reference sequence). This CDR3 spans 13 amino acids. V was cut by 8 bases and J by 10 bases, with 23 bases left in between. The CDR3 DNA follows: TGTGCCCGGACGTTATTGGGATACGGGGACTACACCTTC. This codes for CARTLLGYGDYTF.

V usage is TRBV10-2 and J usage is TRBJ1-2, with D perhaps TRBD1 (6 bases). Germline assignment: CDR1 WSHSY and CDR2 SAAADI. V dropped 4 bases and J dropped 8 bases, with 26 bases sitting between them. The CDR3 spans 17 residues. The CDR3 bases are TGCGCCAGCAGTGTGGATGCGGGGGGCGCGAACCTTTGGGGCTACACCTTC. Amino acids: CASSVDAGGANLWGYTF.

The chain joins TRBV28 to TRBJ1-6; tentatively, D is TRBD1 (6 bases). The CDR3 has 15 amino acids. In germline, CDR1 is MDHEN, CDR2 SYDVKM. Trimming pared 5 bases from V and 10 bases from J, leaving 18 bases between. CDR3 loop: CASSPGRGGLSPLHF. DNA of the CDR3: TGTGCCAGCAGTCCAGGTAGGGGGGGCCTCTCACCCCTCCACTTT.

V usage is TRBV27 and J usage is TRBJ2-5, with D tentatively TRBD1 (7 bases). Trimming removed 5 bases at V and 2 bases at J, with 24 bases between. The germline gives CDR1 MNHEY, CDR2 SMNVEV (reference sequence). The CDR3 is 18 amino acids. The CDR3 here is CASSLLGEGGAGQETQYF. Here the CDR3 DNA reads TGTGCCAGCAGTCTGCTTGGAGAAGGGGGCGCGGGGCAAGAGACCCAGTACTTC.

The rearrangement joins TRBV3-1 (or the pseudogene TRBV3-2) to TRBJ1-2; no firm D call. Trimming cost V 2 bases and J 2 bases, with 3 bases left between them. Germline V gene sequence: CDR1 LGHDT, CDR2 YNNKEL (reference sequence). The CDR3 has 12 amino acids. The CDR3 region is CASSQQNYGYTF. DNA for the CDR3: TGTGCCAGCAGCCAACAAAACTATGGCTACACCTTC.

The CDR3 spells CASSIIAHLTNEQFF. CDR3 in DNA: TGTGCCAGTAGTATCATAGCTCATCTAACCAATGAGCAGTTCTTC. This rearrangement joins TRBV19 to TRBJ2-1; D unresolved. CDR3 size: 15 residues. V was shortened by 3 bases and J by 6 bases, with 15 bases between the two germline ends. Germline V gives CDR1 LNHDA, CDR2 SQIVND (reference sequence).

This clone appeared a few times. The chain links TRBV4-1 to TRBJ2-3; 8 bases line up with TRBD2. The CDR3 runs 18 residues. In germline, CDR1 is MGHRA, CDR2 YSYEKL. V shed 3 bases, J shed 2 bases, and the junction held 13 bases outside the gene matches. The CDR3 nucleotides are TGCGCCAGCAGCCAGGGACCTCCGCGGGGGGCATACACAGATACGCAGTATTTT. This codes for CASSQGPPRGAYTDTQYF.

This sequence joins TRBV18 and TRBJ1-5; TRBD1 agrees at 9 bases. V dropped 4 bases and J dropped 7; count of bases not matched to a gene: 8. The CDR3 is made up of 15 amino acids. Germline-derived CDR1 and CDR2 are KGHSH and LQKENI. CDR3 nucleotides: TGTGCCAGCTCACAACAGGGGGCTGTAAGCCAGCCCCAGCATTTT. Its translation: CASSQQGAVSQPQHF.

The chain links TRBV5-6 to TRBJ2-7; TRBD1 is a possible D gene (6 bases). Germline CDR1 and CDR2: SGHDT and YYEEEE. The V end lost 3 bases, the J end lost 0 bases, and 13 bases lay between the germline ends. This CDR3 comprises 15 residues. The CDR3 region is CASSSLRDNSYEQYF. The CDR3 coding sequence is TGTGCCAGCAGCTCCCTTCGGGACAACTCCTACGAGCAGTACTTC.

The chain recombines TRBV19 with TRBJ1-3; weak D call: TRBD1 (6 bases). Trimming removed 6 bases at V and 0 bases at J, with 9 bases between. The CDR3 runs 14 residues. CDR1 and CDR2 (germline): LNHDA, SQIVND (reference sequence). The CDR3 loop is CASSRTVSGNTIYF. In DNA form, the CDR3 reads TGTGCCAGTAGCCGGACAGTCTCTGGAAACACCATATATTTT.

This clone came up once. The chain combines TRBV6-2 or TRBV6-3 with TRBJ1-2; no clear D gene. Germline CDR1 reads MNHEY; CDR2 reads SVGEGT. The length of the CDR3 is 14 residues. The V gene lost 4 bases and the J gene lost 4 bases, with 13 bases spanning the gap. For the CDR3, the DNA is TGTGCCAGCAGTTCCATAACAAAAAGCTATGGCTACACCTTC. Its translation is CASSSITKSYGYTF.